Listed below are T cell receptor beta chains from one sample, sequenced in a study of T-cell memory formation after mild COVID-19. Using its own MiXCR run on the 5' RACE reads, TCRdb lists one record per CDR3 protein. The repertoire has around 200,000 distinct CDR3 sequences, around 25% of them found once; the top ten carry about an eighth. Material for sequencing was PBMCs or a T cell subset sorted from them (not recorded which). The receptors shown here come from an adult woman who had mild COVID-19 (a few samples of this study predate the infection). Cell type and time point are not known. Each CDR3 is given without its conserved first and last residue. Clone sizes are given selectively: once, few, many, or a class where the clone is expanded.

ATSEGQGYNEQF	few	TRBV24-1	TRBJ2-1	12
ASSQSGGMNTEAF	.	TRBV7-3	TRBJ1-1	13
ASSQVGWNTEAF	few	TRBV4-1	TRBJ1-1	12
AISAGRGQDGTGELF	few	TRBV10-3	TRBJ2-2	15
ATRQGPTGELF	.	TRBV2	TRBJ2-2	11
ASSPTGQGVEQF	few	TRBV7-3	TRBJ2-1	12
AWGTGNGYT	.	TRBV30	TRBJ1-2	9
ASSLSGFVNTEAF	.	TRBV27	TRBJ1-1	13
SVVGGQGIFYEQY	few	TRBV29-1	TRBJ2-7	13
SVQENPNTEAF	.	TRBV29-1	TRBJ1-1	11
SARGGQGNHNEQF	few	TRBV20-1	TRBJ2-1	13
ASSQAGVNEQF	.	TRBV14	TRBJ2-1	11
ASSLRQGLETQY	.	TRBV11-3	TRBJ2-5	12
ASSLDPQPYGYT	.	TRBV5-6	TRBJ1-2	12
ASSPRQEVLETQY	few	TRBV7-7	TRBJ2-5	13
ASSWGQAFYEQY	few	TRBV7-2	TRBJ2-7	12
ASSFRGPRQETQY	few	TRBV5-1	TRBJ2-5	13
ASSAGTGNQETQY	.	TRBV5-1	TRBJ2-5	13
ASGTSGETEAF	few	TRBV12-3/TRBV12-4	TRBJ1-1	11
ASTPLGGPGTGELF	few	TRBV12-3/TRBV12-4	TRBJ2-2	14
ASSFVGTGGEVRAKNIQY	few	TRBV5-1	TRBJ2-4	18
ASSLTSGPYEQY	few	TRBV5-1	TRBJ2-7	12
ASSSTPSDTYSYEQY	.	TRBV18	TRBJ2-7	15
ASRPSGNTGELF	.	TRBV6-2/TRBV6-3	TRBJ2-2	12
ASSVGRQGIGYGYT	few	TRBV9	TRBJ1-2	14
ASSPRPGTPSTNEQF	.	TRBV7-9	TRBJ2-1	15
ASSSGQLQETQY	.	TRBV7-2	TRBJ2-5	12
ASSLLGRSAEKLF	.	TRBV27	TRBJ1-4	13
ASSLAGGRAVNEQF	.	TRBV7-9	TRBJ2-1	14
ASSPPLYSYEQY	.	TRBV12-3/TRBV12-4	TRBJ2-7	12
ATRDGTGGEQY	few	TRBV24-1	TRBJ2-7	11
ASSFVGPGMGGIDEQY	.	TRBV5-1	TRBJ2-7	16
ASSPRDPTSGNTIY	few	TRBV6-5	TRBJ1-3	14
ASSQDKGLAGAPETQY	.	TRBV3-1	TRBJ2-5	16
ASSRAGESPLH	.	TRBV3-1	TRBJ1-6	11
ASRAGTEQETQY	.	TRBV2	TRBJ2-5	12
SARDGGLVAKNIQY	few	TRBV20-1	TRBJ2-4	14
ASSGTPGDTQY	few	TRBV7-2	TRBJ2-3	11
ASSFPRRRLTQY	.	TRBV12-3/TRBV12-4	TRBJ2-3	12
ASSWGPQYEQY	few	TRBV5-1	TRBJ2-7	11
ATSDPSGGSYIGEQF	.	TRBV24-1	TRBJ2-1	15
ASHVTGTNQPQH	.	TRBV7-8	TRBJ1-5	12